The source of this TCR beta chain is a study of T-cell reconstitution after alpha-beta-depleted transplantation in children. This CDR3 has 11 residues. With 4 bases removed from V and 7 bases from J, the gap between germline ends came to 9 bases. Per germline, CDR1 SGHKS and CDR2 YYEKEE (reference sequence). Unique molecular identifiers tagged the TCRbeta library. From the PCR reads, TCRdb called clonotypes with MiXCR, one entry per CDR3 protein. In the table there are about 980,000 distinct CDR3 sequences, about 26% of which are singletons. The TCR comes from a boy less than two years old who had a stem cell transplant for SCID, so the T cells may come from the graft donor. The chain recombines TRBV5-5 with TRBJ2-7; D is uncertain. Sequencing was performed on PBMCs, mostly from graft donor cells, taken 360 days after TCRalphabeta/CD19-depleted stem cell transplant. The CDR3 here is CASSTHGEQYF. The CDR3 nucleotides read TGTGCCAGCAGCACGCACGGGGAGCAGTACTTC. Full variable domain (missing parts from reference TRBV5-5 and TRBJ2-7): DAGVTQSPTHLIKTRGQQVTLRCSPISGHKSVSWYQQVLGQGPQFIFQYYEKEERGRGNFPDRFSARQFPNYSSELNVNALLLGDSALYLCASSTHGEQYFGPGTRLTVT.